Here is one T cell receptor beta chain with its context. The CDR3 is 13 amino acids. Germline V gives CDR1 LNHDA, CDR2 SQIVND (reference sequence). V lost 4 bases and J 3 bases, leaving 6 bases between the germline ends. As handled by the study authors: Reference gene primer amplification gave estimated nucleated cell counts. Produced via immunoSEQ multiplex PCR; TCRdb's table is partial and in-frame only. V and J calls and clone size are given by that table; D and trimming were obtained from the DNA. The table lists approximately 88,000 clones, around three quarters of them singletons. This entry belongs to a study of blood T cell repertoires in COVID-19. Study-wide context: Material from acute and convalescent COVID-19 was sourced from the United States, Italy and Spain. PBMCs, B-cell-depleted T cells, or T cells provided the cDNA or gDNA that made up the material.

J is TRBJ2-2 and V is TRBV19; D is unclear. The sequencing input was peripheral blood. This clonotype was obtained from a woman older than 75 with active or convalescent COVID-19. The CDR3 spells CASSNGYTGELFF. In nucleotides, the CDR3 is TGTGCCAGTAGTAACGGGTACACCGGGGAGCTGTTTTTT.